The next 11 T cell receptor beta chains were all read from a single sample in a study of T cell responses to AZD1222 COVID-19 vaccine. The method was immunoSEQ multiplex PCR; TCRdb's version includes in-frame clones alone and lacks a portion of them. The sample consists of 100,000 or so clones, about 87% of them appearing once. The starting material was peripheral blood, obtained on day 0 of AZD1222 vaccination. The source of these receptors is an adult in good health.

This clone appeared a single time. The rearrangement uses TRBV20-1 and TRBJ2-7; TRBD1 might be the D (5 bases). The V gene lost 3 bases and the J gene lost 1 base, with 13 bases spanning the gap. The CDR3 contains 14 residues. CDR1 DFQATT and CDR2 SNEGSKA come from the germline V gene (reference sequence). CDR3 protein: CSASDWGLSYEQYF. CDR3 nucleotides: TGCAGTGCTAGTGACTGGGGCCTTTCCTACGAGCAGTACTTC.

J is TRBJ2-3 and V is TRBV6-5; weak D call: TRBD1 (6 bases). The germline V gene has CDR1 MNHEY and CDR2 SVGAGI. The CDR3 spans 15 residues. V shed 6 bases and J shed 2 bases, with 15 bases lying between them. As DNA, the CDR3 is TGTGCCAGCAGGGACTTGAGACAGGCCACAGATACGCAGTATTTT. Residues: CASRDLRQATDTQYF.

The V call is TRBV5-8, the J call TRBJ1-5; D is uncertain. The V and J ends lost 4 bases and 2 bases respectively, with 13 bases between them. Germline V gives CDR1 SGHTS, CDR2 YDEGEE. The CDR3 is 15 residues long. The CDR3 is CASSPWGGGNQPQHF. DNA for the CDR3: TGTGCCAGCAGCCCTTGGGGTGGCGGCAATCAGCCCCAGCATTTT. The full variable domain, completed using reference TRBV5-8 and TRBJ1-5, is EAGVTQSPTHLIKTRGQQATLRCSPISGHTSVYWYQQALGLGLQFLLWYDEGEERNRGNFPPRFSGRQFPNYSSELNVNALELEDSALYLCASSPWGGGNQPQHFGDGTRLSIL.

V is TRBV6-1 and J is TRBJ2-3; 7 bases fit TRBD2. The germline CDR1 and CDR2 sequences are MNHNS and SASEGT. V shed 3 bases, J shed 6 bases, and the junction held 18 bases outside the gene matches. This CDR3 is built from 18 residues. The DNA for the CDR3 is TGTGCCAGCAGTGAGGTCTTGGCGGGAGCCGGACGGTGGGATACGCAGTATTTT. Its protein is CASSEVLAGAGRWDTQYF.

V and J are TRBV7-2 and TRBJ2-1; D is tentatively TRBD1 or TRBD2 (5 bases each). The CDR3 is made up of 15 amino acids. The V gene lost 4 bases and the J gene lost 6 bases, with 16 bases spanning the gap. CDR1 is SGHTA and CDR2 is FQGNSA in the germline V gene. The CDR3 region is CASSYGTYGSNEQFF. DNA for the CDR3: TGTGCCAGCAGCTACGGGACCTATGGAAGCAATGAGCAGTTCTTC. Together with reference TRBV7-2 and TRBJ2-1, the CDR3 gives the full variable domain: GAGVSQSPSNKVTEKGKDVELRCDPISGHTALYWYRQSLGQGLEFLIYFQGNSAPDKSGLPSDRFSAERTGGSVSTLTIQRTQQEDSAVYLCASSYGTYGSNEQFFGPGTRLTVL.

The chain combines TRBV11-2 with TRBJ2-3; D could derive from TRBD1 or TRBD2 (6 bases each). This CDR3 is built from 13 residues. The V end lost 6 bases, the J end lost 5 bases, and 12 bases lay between the germline ends. The germline V gene encodes CDR1 SGHAT and CDR2 FQNNGV. In nucleotides, the CDR3 is TGTGCCAGCAGAGGAAGGGGGGTAGATACGCAGTATTTT. It translates to CASRGRGVDTQYF.

This sequence joins TRBV28 and TRBJ2-7; 12 bases fit TRBD1. CDR1 is MDHEN and CDR2 is SYDVKM in the germline V gene. The CDR3 consists of 13 residues. The J segment lost 6 bases and the V segment lost 10 bases, leaving 7 bases of the junction unmatched. The DNA of the CDR3 is TGTGCCACTTCCGGGGACAGGGGGCTCGAGCAGTACTTC. Encoded protein: CATSGDRGLEQYF.

The rearrangement links TRBV20-1 to TRBJ1-5; no clear D gene. Deletions cut 3 bases from V and 1 base from J, with 10 bases between. The germline V gene has CDR1 DFQATT and CDR2 SNEGSKA (reference sequence). CDR3 size: 14 residues. In DNA form, the CDR3 reads TGCAGTGCTAGTGAGGGATGGAGCAATCAGCCCCAGCATTTT. Amino acids: CSASEGWSNQPQHF.

The rearrangement joins TRBV5-5 to TRBJ1-2, with TRBD1 as a possible D gene (6 bases). Germline V gene lookup returns CDR1 SGHKS and CDR2 YYEKEE (reference sequence). This CDR3 is built from 14 residues. Trimming took off 0 bases at V and 6 bases at J, with 12 bases between the two ends. The CDR3 DNA reads as TGTGCCAGCAGCTTGGCACTGGGGGCCGATGGCTACACCTTC. Protein: CASSLALGADGYTF.

This chain connects TRBV2 to TRBJ2-4; 10 bases agree with TRBD2. The CDR3 runs 15 residues. Trimming cost V 6 bases and J 8 bases; bases outside gene matches: 10. CDR1 and CDR2 from the germline V gene are SNHLY and FYNNEI. This CDR3 reads CASRPSSGGGDIQYF. The CDR3 DNA follows: TGTGCCAGCAGGCCCTCTAGCGGGGGAGGAGACATTCAGTACTTC.

J is TRBJ1-1 and V is TRBV19, with D perhaps TRBD1 (5 bases). The germline V gene encodes CDR1 LNHDA and CDR2 SQIVND (reference sequence). This CDR3 is built from 15 residues. Trimming cost V 3 bases and J 1 base, with 12 bases left between them. Here the CDR3 reads CASSISRTGNTEAFF. The CDR3 DNA reads as TGTGCCAGTAGTATTTCTCGAACAGGGAACACTGAAGCTTTCTTT.